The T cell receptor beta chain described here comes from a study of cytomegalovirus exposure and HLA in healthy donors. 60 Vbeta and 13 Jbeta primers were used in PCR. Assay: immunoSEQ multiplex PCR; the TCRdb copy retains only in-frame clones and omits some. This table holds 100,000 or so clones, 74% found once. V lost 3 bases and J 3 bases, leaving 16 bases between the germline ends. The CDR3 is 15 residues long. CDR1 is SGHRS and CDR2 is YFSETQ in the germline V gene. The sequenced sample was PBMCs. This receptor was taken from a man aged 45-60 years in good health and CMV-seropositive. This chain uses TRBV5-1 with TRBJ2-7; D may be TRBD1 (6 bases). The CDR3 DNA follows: TGCGCCAGCAGCTCATATACAGGGCAGGGCTACGAGCAGTACTTC. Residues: CASSSYTGQGYEQYF.